A selection of T cell receptor beta chains follows, all from one sample in a study of cytotoxic CD8 clonotypes in ibrutinib-treated CLL. Profiling relied on immunoSEQ multiplex PCR, and the TCRdb table lists in-frame clones only, not all of them. The sample has around 250,000 clones; 70% are singletons. This material consisted of PBMCs, taken after 24 months of ibrutinib treatment. These receptors all come from a human donor with chronic lymphocytic leukemia. CDR3s include the opening cysteine and the closing phenylalanine or tryptophan. The D gene is left open where the match is weak. The size field is filled for only some rows; it gives once, few, many or a size class.

once | TRBJ2-3 | TRBD2 | TRBV29-1 | TGCAGCGTTGATACCTCGGCGGGAGGGTCCGATACGCAGTATTTT | CSVDTSAGGSDTQYF
NA | TRBJ2-2 | TRBD1 | TRBV9 | TGTGCCAGCAGCGCAGGACAGGGTCAGGGGGAGCTGTTTTTT | CASSAGQGQGELFF
NA | TRBJ1-1 | NA | TRBV27 | TGTGCCAGCAACCCTTCGATCCCCGGCACAATTGGAATGAACACTGAAGCTTTCTTT | CASNPSIPGTIGMNTEAFF
NA | TRBJ2-7 | TRBD2 | TRBV7-7 | TGTGCTAGCAGCCCGAACCGGGAGGGCGAGCAGTACTTC | CASSPNREGEQYF
NA | TRBJ2-1 | TRBD2 | TRBV7-9 | TGTGCCAGTGGGACTAGCGGGAGGAATGAGCAGTTCTTC | CASGTSGRNEQFF
many | TRBJ1-2 | NA | TRBV4-2 | TGTGCCAGCAGCCTCGGCGGGGAATTCTATGGCTACACCTTC | CASSLGGEFYGYTF
NA | TRBJ1-1 | NA | TRBV5-1 | TGCGCCAGCAGCTCCATGGTAGTGAACACTGAAGCTTTCTTT | CASSSMVVNTEAFF
NA | TRBJ2-7 | TRBD1 | TRBV2 | TGTGCCAGCAGCCGGGACAGGGTCGGCGAGCAGTACTTC | CASSRDRVGEQYF
once | TRBJ2-5 | TRBD2 | TRBV5-1 | TGCGCCAGCAGCCTAGCGGGAGCCGAAGAGACCCAGTACTTC | CASSLAGAEETQYF
NA | TRBJ2-7 | NA | TRBV6-5 | TGTGCCAGCAGTTTCCAGGATTCCAAGCAGTACTTC | CASSFQDSKQYF
NA | TRBJ1-6 | TRBD1 | TRBV18 | TGTGCCAGCTCACCAAGTGCCGGGACAGATAATTCACCCCTCCACTTT | CASSPSAGTDNSPLHF
NA | TRBJ2-1 | TRBD2 | TRBV7-3 | TGTGCCAGCAGCTTAACTGTCCGACTAGCTGGTGAGCAGTTCTTC | CASSLTVRLAGEQFF
NA | TRBJ2-1 | NA | TRBV18 | TGTGCCAGCTCAAGTGGCAATGAGCAGTTCTTC | CASSSGNEQFF
NA | TRBJ2-3 | TRBD2 | TRBV7-9 | TGTGCCACCTTCTATAGCGGGTCGAGGTCTGGCACAGATACGCAGTATTTT | CATFYSGSRSGTDTQYF
NA | TRBJ2-7 | TRBD2 | TRBV7-2 | TGTGCCAGCAGCTTAGCGGTCGGAGCGGGAGGGAACGAGCAGTACTTC | CASSLAVGAGGNEQYF
NA | TRBJ2-5 | NA | TRBV4-2 | TGTGCCAGCAGCCAAGTGCTAAGAGAGACCCAGTACTTC | CASSQVLRETQYF
NA | TRBJ1-1 | NA | TRBV4-1 | TGCGCCAGCAGCCAAGAGGGCAGGGAGAACACTGAAGCTTTCTTT | CASSQEGRENTEAFF
NA | TRBJ2-3 | NA | TRBV6-5 | TGTGCCAGCAGTTACCCGGGTACAGATACGCAGTATTTT | CASSYPGTDTQYF
NA | TRBJ2-7 | NA | TRBV18 | TGTGCCAGCCAGAAAAACAGGGATGACTACGAGCAGTACTTC | CASQKNRDDYEQYF
once | TRBJ2-2 | TRBD1 | TRBV29-1 | TGCAGCGTCGACAGGGTACAAACCGGGGAGCTGTTTTTT | CSVDRVQTGELFF
NA | TRBJ1-2 | TRBD1 | TRBV6-6 | TGTGCCAGCAGAAACGACAGGGACGGCGGAGGCTACACCTTC | CASRNDRDGGGYTF
NA | TRBJ2-7 | TRBD2 | TRBV7-2 | TGTGCCAGCAGATATACCGGGACTAGCGGAGTTTACGAGCAGTACTTC | CASRYTGTSGVYEQYF
few | TRBJ2-2 | NA | TRBV7-6 | TGTGCCAGCAGACCAACAGGGTTCACCGGGGAGCTGTTTTTT | CASRPTGFTGELFF
NA | TRBJ1-2 | NA | TRBV15 | TGTGCCACCAGCAGAGCGCTTGACTACACCTTC | CATSRALDYTF
NA | TRBJ2-3 | NA | TRBV28 | TGTGCCAGTCTCATGACAGGCGATTGGTCTGCAGATACGCAGTATTTT | CASLMTGDWSADTQYF
NA | TRBJ2-1 | NA | TRBV27 | TGTGCCAGCAGTTTATCGAGAGGGCACGGAAATGAGCAGTTCTTC | CASSLSRGHGNEQFF
NA | TRBJ1-4 | NA | TRBV29-1 | TGCAGCGTTGAGTTCAGAGACAATGAAAAACTGTTTTTT | CSVEFRDNEKLFF
NA | TRBJ1-5 | NA | TRBV7-2 | TGTGCCAGCAGCGAAGGGCGCAATCAGCCCCAGCATTTT | CASSEGRNQPQHF
few | TRBJ2-7 | TRBD1 | TRBV30 | TGTGCCTGGAGTGTTGGGGACAGGGTTTACTACGAGCAGTACTTC | CAWSVGDRVYYEQYF
NA | TRBJ2-5 | TRBD2 | TRBV27 | TGTGCCAGCAGTTCGGGACTAGCGGGAGGTGGGGAGACCCAGTACTTC | CASSSGLAGGGETQYF
NA | TRBJ2-1 | TRBD2 | TRBV28 | TGTGCCAGCCCCCCGGGCGGGAGCTCCTACAATGAGCAGTTCTTC | CASPPGGSSYNEQFF
NA | TRBJ1-1 | NA | TRBV7-3 | TGTGCCAGCAGCTTAACTAAGAAGAACACTGAAGCTTTCTTT | CASSLTKKNTEAFF
NA | TRBJ1-1 | NA | TRBV28 | TGTGCCAGCGGAAAGGTGTTTGAAGCTTTCTTT | CASGKVFEAFF
NA | TRBJ1-1 | NA | TRBV30 | TGTGCCTGGAGTGCATCATCTGAGGCTTTCTTT | CAWSASSEAFF
few | TRBJ2-5 | TRBD1 | TRBV18 | TGTGCCAGCCTCTCCGACAGGGGACAAGAGACCCAGTACTTC | CASLSDRGQETQYF
once | TRBJ2-1 | TRBD1 | TRBV7-2 | TGTGCCAGCAGCTCCGGGACAGAGGCCGCGTACAATGAGCAGTTCTTC | CASSSGTEAAYNEQFF
NA | TRBJ2-2 | TRBD1 | TRBV28 | TGTGCCAGCAGTTCCTCCGGGACAGGCACCGGGGAGCTGTTTTTT | CASSSSGTGTGELFF
few | TRBJ2-5 | TRBD2 | TRBV7-9 | TGTGCCAGCAGCTTGACTAGCGGGGAGAGGGAGACCCAGTACTTC | CASSLTSGERETQYF
NA | TRBJ1-1 | NA | TRBV18 | TGTGCCAGCTCACCTAACGAGGGTGAAGCTTTCTTT | CASSPNEGEAFF
once | TRBJ1-2 | NA | TRBV5-1 | TGCGCCAGCAGCTCAGCGGGACAACCGGGAGGCTACACCTTC | CASSSAGQPGGYTF
NA | TRBJ2-2 | NA | TRBV27 | TGTGCCAGCAGATTAACAACCCCCGGGGAGCTGTTTTTT | CASRLTTPGELFF
NA | TRBJ2-1 | NA | TRBV7-2 | TGTGCCAGCAGAAGACTAGTCCCGAGCTCCTACAATGAGCAGTTCTTC | CASRRLVPSSYNEQFF
NA | TRBJ2-1 | NA | TRBV4-1 | TGCGCCAGCAGCCAAGAGGACAGCGGCCCCTACAATGAGCAGTTCTTC | CASSQEDSGPYNEQFF
NA | TRBJ1-2 | TRBD1 | TRBV5-6 | TGTGCCAGCAGCCTAGGCAACAGGGGTGGTGGCTACACCTTC | CASSLGNRGGGYTF
few | TRBJ1-2 | NA | TRBV7-9 | TGTGCCAGCCGCCAGGGTTATGGCTACACCTTC | CASRQGYGYTF